This TCR beta chain was found in a study of T cells in Graves' hyperthyroidism and ophthalmopathy. This clonotype was picked up many times. Antigen: not known. General study points: Separation of ophthalmopathy from stable hyperthyroidism was achieved by a 13 V-J model. Ophthalmopathy got predicted by the model a median approximately 6.4 months before its onset.

The CDR3 contains 18 residues. With 5 bases clipped from V and 4 bases from J, the junction kept 11 bases outside the gene matches. Per the germline V gene, CDR1 is MNHEY and CDR2 is SMNVEV (reference sequence). Recently diagnosed hyperthyroidism of less than 2 months' duration affected patients aged 18 to 65. Each diagnosis drew on symptoms, thyroxine, TRAb, thyroid ultrasound and orbital computed tomography findings. TCR beta CDR3 region amplification was performed from RNA transcripts. The HTBI primer set served for first-round RT-PCR of the TCR CDR3. MiXCR, applied by TCRdb to the multiplex PCR reads, yields one record per CDR3 protein. The sample contains some 690,000 distinct CDR3 sequences, approximately 15% of which appear only once.

The sample consisted of blood. The origin of this receptor is a man aged 50-60 years with Graves' hyperthyroidism. This chain connects TRBV27 to TRBJ2-3; 14 bases fit TRBD2. CDR3 bases: TGTGCCAGCAGTGGACCGGGACTAGCGGGAGTCGGCTCAGATACGCAGTATTTT. The encoded protein is CASSGPGLAGVGSDTQYF.